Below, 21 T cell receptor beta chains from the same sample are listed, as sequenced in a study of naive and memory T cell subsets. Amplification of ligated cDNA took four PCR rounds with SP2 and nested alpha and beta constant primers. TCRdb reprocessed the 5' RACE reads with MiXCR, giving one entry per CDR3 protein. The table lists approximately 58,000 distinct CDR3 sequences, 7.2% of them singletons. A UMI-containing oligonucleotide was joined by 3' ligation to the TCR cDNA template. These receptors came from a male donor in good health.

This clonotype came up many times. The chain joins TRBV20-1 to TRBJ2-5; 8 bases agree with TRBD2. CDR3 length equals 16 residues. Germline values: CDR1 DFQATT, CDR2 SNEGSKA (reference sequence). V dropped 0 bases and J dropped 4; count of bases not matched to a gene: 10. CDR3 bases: TGCAGTGCTAGAGATAGGGGGAGCGGGGGCGGAGAGACCCAGTACTTC. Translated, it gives CSARDRGSGGGETQYF.

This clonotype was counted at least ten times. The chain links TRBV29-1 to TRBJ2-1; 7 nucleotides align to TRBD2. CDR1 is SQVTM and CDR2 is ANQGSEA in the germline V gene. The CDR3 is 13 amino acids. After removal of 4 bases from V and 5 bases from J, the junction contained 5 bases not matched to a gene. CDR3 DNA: TGCAGCGTTGCCCCCCGGGGGGACAATGAGCAGTTCTTC. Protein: CSVAPRGDNEQFF.

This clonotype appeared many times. This CDR3 reads CASSLDLPGPRAPRHYQPQHF. The CDR3, as DNA: TGCGCCAGCAGCTTGGACCTACCGGGACCACGAGCCCCTAGACATTATCAGCCCCAGCATTTT. V is TRBV5-1 and J is TRBJ1-5; maybe TRBD1 (5 bases). Germline loops: CDR1 SGHRS, CDR2 YFSETQ. The CDR3 covers 21 residues. V gave up 0 bases and J gave up 5 bases, with 30 bases separating them. Complete variable domain (other parts from reference TRBV5-1 and TRBJ1-5): KAGVTQTPRYLIKTRGQQVTLSCSPISGHRSVSWYQQTPGQGLQFLFEYFSETQRNKGNFPGRFSGRQFSNSRSEMNVSTLELGDSALYLCASSLDLPGPRAPRHYQPQHFGDGTRLSIL.

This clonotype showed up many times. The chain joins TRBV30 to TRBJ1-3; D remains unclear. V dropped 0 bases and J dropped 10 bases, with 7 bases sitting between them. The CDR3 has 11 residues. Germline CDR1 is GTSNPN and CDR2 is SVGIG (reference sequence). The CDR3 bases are TGTGCCTGGAGTGTACTACGTACCATATATTTT. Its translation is CAWSVLRTIYF.

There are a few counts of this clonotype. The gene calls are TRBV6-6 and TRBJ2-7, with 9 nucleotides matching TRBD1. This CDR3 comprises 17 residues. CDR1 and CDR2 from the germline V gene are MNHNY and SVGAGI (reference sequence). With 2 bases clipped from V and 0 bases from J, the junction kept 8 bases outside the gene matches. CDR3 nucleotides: TGTGCCAGCAGTTACCTCCTCCCGGGACAGGGCTCCTACGAGCAGTACTTC. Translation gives CASSYLLPGQGSYEQYF.

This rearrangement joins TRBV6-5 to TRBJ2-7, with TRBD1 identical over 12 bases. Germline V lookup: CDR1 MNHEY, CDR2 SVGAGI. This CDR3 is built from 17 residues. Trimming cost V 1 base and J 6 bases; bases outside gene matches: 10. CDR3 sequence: CASSYLKPGQGATEQYF. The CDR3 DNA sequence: TGTGCCAGCAGTTACTTGAAGCCGGGACAGGGGGCCACCGAGCAGTACTTC.

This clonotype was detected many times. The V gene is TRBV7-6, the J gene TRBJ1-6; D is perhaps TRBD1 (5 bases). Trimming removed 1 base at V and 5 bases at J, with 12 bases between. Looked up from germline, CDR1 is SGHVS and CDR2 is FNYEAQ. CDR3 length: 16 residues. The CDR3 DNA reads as TGTGCCAGCAGCTTAGTGCAGGGCCCAAATAATTCACCCCTCCACTTT. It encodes CASSLVQGPNNSPLHF.

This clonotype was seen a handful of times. CDR3 sequence: CASSPPGDLTDTQYF. The CDR3, as DNA: TGTGCCAGCAGTCCACCCGGGGATCTGACAGATACGCAGTATTTT. The gene calls are TRBV6-5 and TRBJ2-3; TRBD2 might be the D (5 bases). The CDR3 extends over 15 amino acids. V lost 5 bases to trimming and J lost 3 bases, with 15 bases between them. Germline lookup yields CDR1 MNHEY and CDR2 SVGAGI.

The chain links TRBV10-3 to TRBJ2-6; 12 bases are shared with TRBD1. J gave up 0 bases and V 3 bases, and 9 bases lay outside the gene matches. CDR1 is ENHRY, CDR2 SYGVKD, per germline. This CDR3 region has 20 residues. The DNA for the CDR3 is TGTGCCATCAGTGATCCCGGGACAGGGGGCTCCATCTCTGGGGCCAACGTCCTGACTTTC. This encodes CAISDPGTGGSISGANVLTF.

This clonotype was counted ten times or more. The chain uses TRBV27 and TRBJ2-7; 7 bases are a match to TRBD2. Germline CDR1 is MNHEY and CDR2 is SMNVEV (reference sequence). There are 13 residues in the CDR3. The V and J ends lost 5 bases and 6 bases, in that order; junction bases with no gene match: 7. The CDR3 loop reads CASSPPGGGEQYF. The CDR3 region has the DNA TGTGCCAGCAGTCCCCCGGGAGGAGGCGAGCAGTACTTC.

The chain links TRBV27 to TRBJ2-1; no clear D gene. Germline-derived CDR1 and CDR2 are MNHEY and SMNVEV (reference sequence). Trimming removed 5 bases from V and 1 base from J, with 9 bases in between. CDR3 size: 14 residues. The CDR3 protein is CASSNGVSYNEQFF. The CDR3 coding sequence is TGTGCCAGCAGTAATGGCGTGTCCTACAATGAGCAGTTCTTC.

The CDR3 sequence is CASSYSSGGTTEAFF. The CDR3 DNA follows: TGTGCCAGCAGTTACTCGTCAGGGGGGACCACTGAAGCTTTCTTT. This chain connects TRBV6-5 to TRBJ1-1; 7 bases map to TRBD1. J gave up 4 bases and V 0 bases, and 5 bases lay outside the gene matches. Germline V gene lookup returns CDR1 MNHEY and CDR2 SVGAGI. The length of the CDR3 is 15 residues.

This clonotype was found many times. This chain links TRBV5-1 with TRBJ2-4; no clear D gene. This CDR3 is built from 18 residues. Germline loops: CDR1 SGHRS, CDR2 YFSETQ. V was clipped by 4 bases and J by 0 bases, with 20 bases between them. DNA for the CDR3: TGCGCCAGCAGCCTCATAAATGGCCATTCTCAAGCCAAAAACATTCAGTACTTC. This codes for CASSLINGHSQAKNIQYF.

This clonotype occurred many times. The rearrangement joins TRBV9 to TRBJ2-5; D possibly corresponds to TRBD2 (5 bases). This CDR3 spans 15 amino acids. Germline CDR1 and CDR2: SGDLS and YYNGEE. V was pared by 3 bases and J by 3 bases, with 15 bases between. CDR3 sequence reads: CASSGGLHGEETQYF. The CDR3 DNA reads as TGTGCCAGCAGCGGCGGGCTCCACGGAGAAGAGACCCAGTACTTC.

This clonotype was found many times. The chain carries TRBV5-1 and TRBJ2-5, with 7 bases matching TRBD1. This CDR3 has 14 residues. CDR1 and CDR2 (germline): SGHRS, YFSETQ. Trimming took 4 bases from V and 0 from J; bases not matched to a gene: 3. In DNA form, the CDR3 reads TGCGCCAGCAGCGTGACAGGGTACCAAGAGACCCAGTACTTC. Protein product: CASSVTGYQETQYF.

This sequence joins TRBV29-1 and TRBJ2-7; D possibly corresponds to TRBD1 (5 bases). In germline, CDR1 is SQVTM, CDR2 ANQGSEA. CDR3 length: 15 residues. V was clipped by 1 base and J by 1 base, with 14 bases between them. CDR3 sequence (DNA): TGCAGCGTTGAAGTTTGGGGCGTGGGGTCCTACGAGCAGTACTTC. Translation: CSVEVWGVGSYEQYF.

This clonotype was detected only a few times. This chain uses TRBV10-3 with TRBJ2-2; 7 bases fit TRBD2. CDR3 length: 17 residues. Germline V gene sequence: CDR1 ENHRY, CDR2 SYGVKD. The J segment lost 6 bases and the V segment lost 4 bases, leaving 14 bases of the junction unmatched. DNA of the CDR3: TGTGCCATCAGTGCGTCAGGCGAGGTAGCGGGTTCCGGGGAGCTGTTTTTT. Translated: CAISASGEVAGSGELFF.

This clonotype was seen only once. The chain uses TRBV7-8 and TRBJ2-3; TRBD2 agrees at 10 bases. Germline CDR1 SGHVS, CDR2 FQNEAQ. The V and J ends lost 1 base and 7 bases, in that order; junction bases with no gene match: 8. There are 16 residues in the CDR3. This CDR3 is CASSLGTSGKRYTQYF. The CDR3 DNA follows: TGTGCCAGCAGCTTAGGTACTAGCGGGAAGCGATATACGCAGTATTTT.

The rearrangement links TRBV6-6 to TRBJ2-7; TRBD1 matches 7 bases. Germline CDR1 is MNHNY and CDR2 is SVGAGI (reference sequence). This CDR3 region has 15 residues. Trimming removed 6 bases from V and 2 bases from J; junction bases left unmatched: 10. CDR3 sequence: CASRLTGTATYEQYF. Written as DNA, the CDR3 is TGTGCCAGCAGACTGACCGGGACAGCAACCTACGAGCAGTACTTC.

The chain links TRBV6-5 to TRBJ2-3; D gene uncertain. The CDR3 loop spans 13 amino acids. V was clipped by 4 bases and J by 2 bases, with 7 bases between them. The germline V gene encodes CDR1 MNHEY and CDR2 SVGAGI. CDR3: CASSSPDTDTQYF. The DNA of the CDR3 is TGTGCCAGCAGTTCACCAGACACAGATACGCAGTATTTT.

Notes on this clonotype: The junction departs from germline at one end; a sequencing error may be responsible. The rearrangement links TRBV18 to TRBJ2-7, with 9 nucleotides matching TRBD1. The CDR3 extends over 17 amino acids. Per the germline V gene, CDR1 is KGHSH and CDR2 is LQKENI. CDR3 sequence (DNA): TGTGCCAGCACACCACCCACAGGGGGCGCGGGAACCTACGAGCAGTACTTC. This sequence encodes CASTPPTGGAGTYEQYF.